The rows below give T cell receptor beta chains drawn from one sample of a study of shared clonotypes between healthy human individuals. The method was immunoSEQ multiplex PCR; TCRdb's version includes in-frame clones alone and lacks a portion of them. Among fewer than 1.8 million clones listed, roughly 98.5% were seen once. Material: naive CD4+ T cells sorted from blood. The receptors shown here come from a man younger than 40 in good health. Both conserved end residues are part of each CDR3. Each record gives: D gene, V gene, J gene, clone size, CDR3 DNA, CDR3 protein. A D gene is named only where the DNA matches it firmly. Size values are once, few and many counts, or a class for expanded clones, and some rows have none.

>NA|TRBV5-1|TRBJ2-6|NA
TGCGCCAGCAGCTTGGGGATTAGCTCTGGGGCCAACGTCCTGACTTTC
CASSLGISSGANVLTF
>NA|TRBV25-1|TRBJ1-2|NA
TGTGCCAGCAGGGAGGGGAACTATGGCTACACCTTC
CASREGNYGYTF
>TRBD2|TRBV2|TRBJ2-3|once
TGTGCCAGCAGTGAATCCATAGCGGGAGCGCAGTATTTT
CASSESIAGAQYF
>NA|TRBV2|TRBJ1-1|once
TGTGCCACCTCTGCAAGGGAAGGGACTGAAGCTTTCTTT
CATSAREGTEAFF
>NA|TRBV10-3|TRBJ2-3|NA
TGTGCCATCAGTCCTTCTTCGGTTAGCACAGATACGCAGTATTTT
CAISPSSVSTDTQYF
>TRBD2|TRBV7-7|TRBJ2-2|NA
TGTGCTAGCAGCTTAGTCCCTAGCGGCACCGGGGAGCTGTTTTTT
CASSLVPSGTGELFF
>TRBD1|TRBV5-4|TRBJ1-3|NA
TGTGCCAGCAGAGGAGGGGGCGAAAACACCATATATTTT
CASRGGGENTIYF
>NA|TRBV7-8|TRBJ1-3|NA
TGTGCCAGCAGCTTGGTCAGCTCTGGAAACACCATATATTTT
CASSLVSSGNTIYF
>NA|TRBV6-5|TRBJ2-5|once
TGTGCCACTCATGTGGCCGGGGGAGCGGGAGAGACCCAGTACTTC
CATHVAGGAGETQYF
>NA|TRBV9|TRBJ2-3|NA
TGTGCCAGCAGCGTAGTCCCGGGTAGCACAGATACGCAGTATTTT
CASSVVPGSTDTQYF
>NA|TRBV6-6|TRBJ2-1|NA
TGTGCCAGCAGTTTCCCGCCAGGAGGTTACTACAATGAGCAGTTCTTC
CASSFPPGGYYNEQFF
>NA|TRBV25-1|TRBJ1-2|NA
TGTGCCAGCAGTTACAGGGAAATGGGTGGCTACACCTTC
CASSYREMGGYTF
>NA|TRBV25-1|TRBJ2-1|NA
TGTGCCAGCAGTGGATCCTTCCGAGGCGGTGAGCAGTTCTTC
CASSGSFRGGEQFF
>TRBD1|TRBV7-3|TRBJ2-5|NA
TGTGCCAGCAGCGCGGGACAGGGGCACCAAGAGACCCAGTACTTC
CASSAGQGHQETQYF
>NA|TRBV5-4|TRBJ1-1|NA
TGTGCCAGCAGCTTGGGTGGGGTGAACACTGAAGCTTTCTTT
CASSLGGVNTEAFF
>NA|TRBV7-9|TRBJ2-2|NA
TGTGCCAGCAGCCCCCACACCGGGGAGCTGTTTTTT
CASSPHTGELFF
>NA|TRBV25-1|TRBJ2-1|once
TGTGCCAGCAGCATTTATGGGGCAAATTACAATGAGCAGTTCTTC
CASSIYGANYNEQFF
>NA|TRBV28|TRBJ2-1|once
TGTGCCAGCAGTTTATATAATGAGCAGTTCTTC
CASSLYNEQFF
>TRBD2|TRBV5-1|TRBJ2-7|NA
TGCGCCAGCAGCCGAACTAGCGGGACGGGCGAGCAGTACTTC
CASSRTSGTGEQYF
>TRBD1|TRBV9|TRBJ2-7|once
TGTGCCAGCAGCGTTACCCCCGGACAGGCGGCCCACGAGCAGTACTTC
CASSVTPGQAAHEQYF
>TRBD1|TRBV5-4|TRBJ2-2|NA
TGTGCCAGCAGCCTAGGGACAGGGGCCCTCACCGGGGAGCTGTTTTTT
CASSLGTGALTGELFF
>NA|TRBV6-5|TRBJ2-7|NA
TGTGCCAGCAGTTCACGGACGACCTACGAGCAGTACTTC
CASSSRTTYEQYF
>TRBD2|TRBV2|TRBJ2-7|NA
TGTGCCAGCAGTGAGGTGGGAGGGCCCTACGAGCAGTACTTC
CASSEVGGPYEQYF
>TRBD2|TRBV7-2|TRBJ2-5|NA
TGTGCCAGCAAGGGCGGGAGTCCCCCGGAGACCCAGTACTTC
CASKGGSPPETQYF
>TRBD1|TRBV9|TRBJ2-7|NA
TGTGCCAGCAGCACTCGTACCGGGACAGGGGCCGAGCAGTACTTC
CASSTRTGTGAEQYF
>TRBD1|TRBV5-1|TRBJ2-5|NA
TGCGCCAGCAGCTTTCGGAGAGGGGACAGGGGTTGGGAGACCCAGTACTTC
CASSFRRGDRGWETQYF
>NA|TRBV28|TRBJ2-6|NA
TGTGCCAGCAGTCACGGCCGACTTGGGGCCAACGTCCTGACTTTC
CASSHGRLGANVLTF
>NA|TRBV5-1|TRBJ2-3|NA
TGCGCCAGCAGCATACAGGAGAGCACGGATACGCAGTATTTT
CASSIQESTDTQYF
>NA|TRBV14|TRBJ1-1|NA
TGTGCCAGCAGCCAGGAACAGATCACTGAAGCTTTCTTT
CASSQEQITEAFF
>TRBD1|TRBV7-7|TRBJ2-2|NA
TGTGCTAGCAGCCCCCTGACAGGGACCGGGGAGCTGTTTTTT
CASSPLTGTGELFF
>TRBD1|TRBV5-1|TRBJ1-2|NA
TGCGCCAGCAGCTTGGGGACAGGGGGCTATGGCTACACCTTC
CASSLGTGGYGYTF
>TRBD1|TRBV28|TRBJ2-6|NA
TGTGCCAGCAGCCTGATGACAGGGGGCGGCGGGGCCAACGTCCTGACTTTC
CASSLMTGGGGANVLTF